Each of the 17 T cell receptor beta chains below was sequenced from the same sample in a study of T-cell reconstitution after alpha-beta-depleted transplantation in children. Preparing the TCRbeta library involved the use of unique molecular identifiers. TCRdb reprocessed the PCR reads via MiXCR and lists one record per CDR3 protein. The repertoire includes more than 200,000 distinct CDR3 sequences, 20% to 30% of them detected once, and 2.6% sits in the top ten. Sequenced here: PBMCs, sampled before TCRalphabeta/CD19-depleted stem cell transplant. These receptor sequences come from a girl between 2 and 10 years old with Fanconi anemia, due to receive a stem cell transplant.

This clonotype was seen ten or more times. CDR3 nucleotides: TGTGCCAGTCAAAACTCTGGGGCCAACGTCCTGACTTTC. Translation gives CASQNSGANVLTF. The chain carries TRBV27 and TRBJ2-6; D is unresolved. The V end was cut by 9 bases, the J end by 0 bases, with 6 bases between. From germline, CDR1 is MNHEY and CDR2 SMNVEV (reference sequence). The CDR3 length is 13 residues.

The J gene is TRBJ2-1, the V gene TRBV24-1; TRBD2 matches at 7 bases. The CDR3 sequence is 20 residues long. Germline V lookup: CDR1 KGHDR, CDR2 SFDVKD. Trimming cost V 3 bases and J 1 base; bases outside gene matches: 17. The CDR3 here is CATSDPSSSKAGISYNEQFF. The CDR3 DNA is TGTGCCACCAGTGATCCGTCAAGTTCAAAAGCGGGAATTTCCTACAATGAGCAGTTCTTC.

Only a few counts were recorded for this clonotype. J is TRBJ2-5 and V is TRBV6-6; no clear D gene. Between the trimmed V and J ends, which lost 6 bases and 3 bases, there was a span of 11 bases. The CDR3 totals 13 residues. Germline CDR1 is MNHNY and CDR2 is SVGAGI (reference sequence). The DNA of the CDR3 is TGTGCCAGCAGCCCCTTTTTGAAAGAGACCCAGTACTTC. It yields the protein CASSPFLKETQYF.

This clonotype was picked up a small number of times. The rearrangement joins TRBV18 to TRBJ2-1, with 7 bases aligning to TRBD2. Germline loops: CDR1 KGHSH, CDR2 LQKENI. V lost 5 bases to trimming and J lost 8 bases; unmatched junction nucleotides: 3. The CDR3 sequence is 12 residues long. The CDR3: CASSSGNDEQFF. As DNA, the CDR3 is TGTGCCAGCTCAAGCGGGAACGATGAGCAGTTCTTC.

In its sample, this clonotype was seen many times. The V and J genes are TRBV29-1 and TRBJ1-1; D gene uncertain. Germline CDR1 SQVTM, CDR2 ANQGSEA. CDR3 length: 12 amino acids. Trimming took off 2 bases at V and 1 base at J, with 5 bases between the two ends. CDR3 nucleotide sequence: TGCAGCGTTGAAAGCGAGAACACTGAAGCTTTCTTT. Translating gives CSVESENTEAFF.

This clonotype was detected a few times. V and J are TRBV5-1 and TRBJ2-7; TRBD1 agrees at 12 bases. Germline CDR1 and CDR2: SGHRS and YFSETQ. This CDR3 contains 15 residues. The V segment lost 0 bases and the J segment 7 bases; nucleotides outside the gene matches: 5. Here the CDR3 DNA reads TGCGCCAGCAGCTTGGAGGGACAGGGGGCCGGGGAGCAGTACTTC. This translates into CASSLEGQGAGEQYF.

V usage is TRBV5-1 and J usage is TRBJ2-3; D is tentatively TRBD1 or TRBD2 (7 bases each). In germline, CDR1 is SGHRS, CDR2 YFSETQ. This CDR3 region has 15 residues. Trimming pared 2 bases from V and 3 bases from J, leaving 13 bases between. The CDR3 sequence is CASSLQGTTTDTQYF. CDR3 sequence (DNA): TGCGCCAGCAGCTTACAGGGGACTACAACAGATACGCAGTATTTT.

The chain has TRBV7-2 and TRBJ2-7, with 7 bases identical to TRBD2. CDR1 and CDR2 (germline): SGHTA, FQGNSA. V shed 5 bases, J shed 3 bases, and the junction held 10 bases outside the gene matches. This CDR3 is 15 amino acids long. The CDR3 region is CASSLGRGVFYEQYF. CDR3 nucleotide sequence: TGTGCCAGCAGCCTGGGACGGGGGGTTTTCTACGAGCAGTACTTC.

This clonotype was counted many times. The chain couples TRBV12-3 or TRBV12-4 to TRBJ2-2, with D unclear. The V end was cut by 6 bases, the J end by 3 bases, with 8 bases between. The CDR3 consists of 13 residues. This CDR3 reads CASSHTYTGELFF. The CDR3 nucleotides read TGTGCCAGCAGCCACACTTACACCGGGGAGCTGTTTTTT.

This clonotype was counted only a few times. The chain joins TRBV5-6 to TRBJ2-3, with a weak D call TRBD2 (5 bases). V shed 2 bases and J shed 2 bases, with 12 bases lying between them. Germline V gives CDR1 SGHDT, CDR2 YYEEEE. This CDR3 comprises 15 residues. The CDR3 nucleotides are TGTGCCAGCAGCTTTGGGAGTTGGGCCACAGATACGCAGTATTTT. It encodes CASSFGSWATDTQYF.

This chain joins TRBV6-5 and TRBJ1-5, with D possibly being TRBD1 (6 bases). Deletions cut 5 bases from V and 4 bases from J, with 9 bases between. The CDR3 has 13 residues. The germline V gene has CDR1 MNHEY and CDR2 SVGAGI. The CDR3 spells CASSNRANQPQHF. In nucleotides, the CDR3 is TGTGCCAGCAGTAACAGGGCTAATCAGCCCCAGCATTTT.

A remark on this clonotype: Just one base apart from a much larger clone, this may be a read error. The genes are TRBV24-1 and TRBJ2-3; TRBD1 might be the D (5 bases). The CDR3 is made up of 15 amino acids. Looked up from germline, CDR1 is KGHDR and CDR2 is SFDVKD. The DNA of the CDR3 is TGTGCCACCGGGGATCCGGGTAGGGGTCGAGATACGCACTATTTT. It codes for CATGDPGRGRDTHYF.

This clonotype appeared many times. The V and J genes are TRBV5-1 and TRBJ2-2; 7 bases are shared with TRBD1. This CDR3 contains 14 residues. The germline V gene encodes CDR1 SGHRS and CDR2 YFSETQ. The ends lost 4 bases at V and 6 bases at J; junction bases unmatched: 6. DNA of the CDR3: TGCGCCAGCAGCCCCCCGACAGGGTCCGGGGAGCTGTTTTTT. This sequence encodes CASSPPTGSGELFF.

This clonotype showed up many times. The chain links TRBV29-1 to TRBJ2-7; D might be TRBD1 (6 bases). Germline CDR1 is SQVTM and CDR2 is ANQGSEA. CDR3 length: 13 residues. V lost 6 bases and J lost 3, with 15 bases in between. The chain's CDR3 is CSVRSGTFYEQYF. In DNA, the CDR3 is TGCAGCGTAAGATCCGGGACATTCTACGAGCAGTACTTC.

This clonotype appeared a few times. The CDR3 is CSARDHPTRNNEQFF. The CDR3 DNA sequence: TGCAGTGCTAGAGATCATCCGACTAGGAACAATGAGCAGTTCTTC. This chain links TRBV20-1 with TRBJ2-1; D may be TRBD2 (6 bases). With 0 bases removed from V and 5 bases from J, the gap between germline ends came to 14 bases. Germline V lookup: CDR1 DFQATT, CDR2 SNEGSKA (reference sequence). The length of the CDR3 is 15 residues.

In its sample, this clonotype was seen many times. The rearrangement links TRBV4-2 to TRBJ2-4; 14 bases fit TRBD2. The V gene's germline CDR1 is LGHNA and CDR2 YNFKEQ. This CDR3 region has 16 residues. J was trimmed by 9 bases and V by 3 bases; bases with no gene match: 7. DNA for the CDR3: TGTGCCAGCAGCCAGGTTGGACTAGCGGGGGGTATCATTCAGTACTTC. This sequence encodes CASSQVGLAGGIIQYF.

The J gene is TRBJ1-5, the V gene TRBV20-1; 12 bases line up with TRBD1. This CDR3 contains 16 residues. The germline V gene encodes CDR1 DFQATT and CDR2 SNEGSKA (reference sequence). V shed 4 bases and J 2 bases; nucleotides not matched to a gene: 6. CDR3 bases: TGCAGTGCTACGGGGGGGACAGGGGGCGGCAATCAGCCCCAGCATTTT. It is translated as CSATGGTGGGNQPQHF.